This T cell receptor beta chain was profiled in a study of shared clonotypes between healthy human individuals. Background on the study: Aged 18 to 49, the donors were a couple of women and a few men. Study-wide results and caveats: It was observed that 4% to 6% of naive CD4 clonotypes were shared across several donors.

Both subsets, CD45RA+ naive and CD45RA-negative memory, were split from the CD4+ cells. TCRdb's table, derived via immunoSEQ multiplex PCR, lists solely in-frame clones and lacks some. The repertoire holds about 1.1 million clones, with approximately 80% as singletons. Worth noting for this clone: What it binds is not known.

The CDR3 is made up of 15 amino acids. The junction had 5 bases not matched to a gene; V was cut back by 5 bases and J by 0 bases. Germline CDR1 and CDR2: SGHTA and FQGTGA. The rearrangement links TRBV7-3 to TRBJ2-3; 7 bases fit TRBD2. The sequenced material came from memory CD4+ T cells from PBMCs. Stated subset: CD45RA-negative fraction. The clonotype was recovered from a man in his late teens or twenties in good health. Some clones in this sample may be carry-over from other donors' samples. CDR3 loop: CASSRSGESTDTQYF. CDR3 nucleotide sequence: TGTGCCAGCAGCCGGAGCGGGGAAAGCACAGATACGCAGTATTTT. Full variable domain (remainder filled in from reference TRBV7-3 and TRBJ2-3): GAGVSQTPSNKVTEKGKYVELRCDPISGHTALYWYRQSLGQGPEFLIYFQGTGAADDSGLPNDRFFAVRPEGSVSTLKIQRTERGDSAVYLCASSRSGESTDTQYFGPGTRLTVL.